This entry lists 8 T cell receptor beta chains sequenced from one sample in a study of T-cell reconstitution after alpha-beta-depleted transplantation in children. Construction of the TCRbeta library involved unique molecular identifiers. TCRdb re-analysed the PCR reads in MiXCR, keeping a single row per CDR3 protein. In the table there are 550,000 to 600,000 distinct CDR3 sequences, more than 20% of which are singletons. Source: PBMCs, mostly from graft donor cells, taken 360 days after TCRalphabeta/CD19-depleted stem cell transplant. The receptors stem from a boy younger than two who had a stem cell transplant for acute myeloid leukemia, so the T cells may come from the graft donor.

This clonotype was detected a few times. One end of the junction is discordant with germline, which a read error may explain. V is TRBV5-1 and J is TRBJ2-1, with TRBD1 matching over 8 bases. CDR1 is SGHRS, CDR2 YFSETQ, per germline. This CDR3 is 15 amino acids long. The CDR3 region is CASSFGQGSYNEQFF. DNA for the CDR3: TGTGCCAGCAGTTTCGGACAGGGTTCTTACAATGAGCAGTTCTTC.

The chain carries TRBV6-1 and TRBJ1-5; perhaps TRBD1 as D (5 bases). V shed 6 bases and J shed 6 bases, with 21 bases lying between them. The CDR3 contains 16 residues. CDR1 and CDR2 (germline): MNHNS, SASEGT. This CDR3 is CASSRSPQGGSQPQHF. The CDR3 DNA is TGTGCCAGCAGCCGTTCCCCTCAGGGCGGCAGTCAGCCCCAGCATTTT.

This clonotype was seen a few times. The rearrangement joins TRBV4-3 to TRBJ2-4; the D is unclear. This CDR3 is 15 amino acids long. Germline CDR1 LGHNA, CDR2 YSLEER. V was pared by 4 bases and J by 8 bases, with 18 bases between. The CDR3 spells CASSRMRPFRDIQYF. The CDR3 region has the DNA TGCGCCAGCAGCCGCATGCGTCCTTTTAGAGACATTCAGTACTTC.

This clonotype was observed a few times. The rearrangement joins TRBV20-1 to TRBJ2-7; perhaps TRBD1 as D (5 bases). The CDR3 sequence is 19 residues long. Germline V gene lookup returns CDR1 DFQATT and CDR2 SNEGSKA (reference sequence). V was shortened by 4 bases and J by 3 bases, with 31 bases between the two germline ends. The DNA for the CDR3 is TGCAGTGCTACAGGGAAAGGTTTTTTCCCCTCCCCCGAATTCTACGAGCAGTACTTC. It translates to CSATGKGFFPSPEFYEQYF.

This clonotype was found a few times. This chain uses TRBV5-1 with TRBJ1-2; no definite D call. Trimming shortened V by 0 bases and J by 7 bases, and 13 bases separated the two germline ends. Germline V CDR1 and CDR2: SGHRS, YFSETQ. CDR3 length: 14 residues. This chain's CDR3 is CASSLEDVRGGYTF. Written as DNA, the CDR3 is TGCGCCAGCAGCTTGGAGGACGTGCGGGGTGGCTACACCTTC. Together with reference TRBV5-1 and TRBJ1-2, the CDR3 gives the full variable domain: KAGVTQTPRYLIKTRGQQVTLSCSPISGHRSVSWYQQTPGQGLQFLFEYFSETQRNKGNFPGRFSGRQFSNSRSEMNVSTLELGDSALYLCASSLEDVRGGYTFGSGTRLTVV.

This chain joins TRBV7-9 and TRBJ2-4, with TRBD2 matching over 7 bases. The CDR3 spans 14 residues. Per the germline V gene, CDR1 is SEHNR and CDR2 is FQNEAQ (reference sequence). The V and J ends lost 5 bases and 7 bases, in that order; junction bases with no gene match: 8. CDR3 region: CASSPRLGGNIQYF. The CDR3, as DNA: TGTGCCAGCAGCCCCCGCCTCGGGGGGAACATTCAGTACTTC.

The table lists this clonotype with many counts. The J gene is TRBJ2-1, the V gene TRBV10-3; D is unclear. The CDR3 sequence is 16 residues long. V was pared by 3 bases and J by 4 bases, with 16 bases between. The germline V gene has CDR1 ENHRY and CDR2 SYGVKD. DNA for the CDR3: TGTGCCATCAGTGAAAGCGTGGTATCTGATTACAATGAGCAGTTCTTC. Its translation: CAISESVVSDYNEQFF.

This clonotype was recorded at least ten times. This CDR3 is CSARAGATEAFF. CDR3 nucleotides: TGCAGTGCTAGAGCAGGGGCCACTGAAGCTTTCTTT. This rearrangement joins TRBV20-1 to TRBJ1-1, with a weak D call TRBD1 (6 bases). V gave up 1 base and J gave up 4 bases, with 7 bases separating them. Germline V gene lookup returns CDR1 DFQATT and CDR2 SNEGSKA (reference sequence). This CDR3 is built from 12 residues.